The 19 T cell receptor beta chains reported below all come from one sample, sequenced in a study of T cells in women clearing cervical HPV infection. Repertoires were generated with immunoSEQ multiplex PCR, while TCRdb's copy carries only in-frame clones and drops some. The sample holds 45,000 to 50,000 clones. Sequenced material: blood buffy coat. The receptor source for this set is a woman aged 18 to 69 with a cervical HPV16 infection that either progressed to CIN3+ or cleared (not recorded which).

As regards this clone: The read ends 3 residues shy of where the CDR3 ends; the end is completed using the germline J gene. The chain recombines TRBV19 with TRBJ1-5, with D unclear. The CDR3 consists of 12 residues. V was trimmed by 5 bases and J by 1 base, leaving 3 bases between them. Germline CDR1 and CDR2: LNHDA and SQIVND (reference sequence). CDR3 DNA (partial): TGTGCCAGTAGTTTAAGCAATCAGCCC. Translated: CASSLSNQP. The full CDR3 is CASSLSNQPQHF.

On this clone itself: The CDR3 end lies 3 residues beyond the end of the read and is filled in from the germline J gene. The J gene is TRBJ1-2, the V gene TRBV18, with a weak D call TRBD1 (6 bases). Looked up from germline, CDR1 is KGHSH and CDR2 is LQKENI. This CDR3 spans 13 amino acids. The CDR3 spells CASSGQQGYDYTF. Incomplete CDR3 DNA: TGTGCCAGCTCAGGACAACAGGGCTACGAC.

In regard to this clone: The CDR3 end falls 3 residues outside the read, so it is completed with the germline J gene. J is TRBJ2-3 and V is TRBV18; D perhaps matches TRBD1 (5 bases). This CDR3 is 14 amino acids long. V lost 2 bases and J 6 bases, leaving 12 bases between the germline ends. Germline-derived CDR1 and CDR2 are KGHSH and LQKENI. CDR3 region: CASSPETAPDTQYF. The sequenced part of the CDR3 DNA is TGTGCCAGCTCACCAGAGACAGCCCCGGATACG. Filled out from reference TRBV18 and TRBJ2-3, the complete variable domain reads NAGVMQNPRHLVRRRGQEARLRCSPMKGHSHVYWYRQLPEEGLKFMVYLQKENIIDESGMPKERFSAEFPKEGPSILRIQQVVRGDSAAYFCASSPETAPDTQYFGPGTRLTVL.

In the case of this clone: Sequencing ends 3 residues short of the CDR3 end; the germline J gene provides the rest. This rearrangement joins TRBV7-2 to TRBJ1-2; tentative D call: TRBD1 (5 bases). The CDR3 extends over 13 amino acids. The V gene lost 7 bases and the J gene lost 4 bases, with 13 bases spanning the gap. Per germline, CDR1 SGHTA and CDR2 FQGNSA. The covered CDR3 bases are TGTGCCAGCACCCAGGGAAACCCCTATGGC. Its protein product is CASTQGNPYG. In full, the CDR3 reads CASTQGNPYGYTF.

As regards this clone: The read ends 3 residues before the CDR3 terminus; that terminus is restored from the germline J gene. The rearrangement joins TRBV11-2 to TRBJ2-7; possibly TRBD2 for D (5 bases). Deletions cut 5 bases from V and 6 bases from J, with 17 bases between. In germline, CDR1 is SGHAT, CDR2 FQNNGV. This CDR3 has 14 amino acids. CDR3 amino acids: CASSTPRRVGEQYF. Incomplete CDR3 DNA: TGTGCCAGCAGCACCCCTCGGCGGGTTGGCGAG.

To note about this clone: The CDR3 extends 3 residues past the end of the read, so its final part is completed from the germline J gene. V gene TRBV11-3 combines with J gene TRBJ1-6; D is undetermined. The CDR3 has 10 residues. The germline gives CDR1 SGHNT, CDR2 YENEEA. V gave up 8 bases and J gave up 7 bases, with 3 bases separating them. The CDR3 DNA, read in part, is TGTGCCAGCCTGAATTCACCC. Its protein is CASLNSP. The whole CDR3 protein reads CASLNSPLHF.

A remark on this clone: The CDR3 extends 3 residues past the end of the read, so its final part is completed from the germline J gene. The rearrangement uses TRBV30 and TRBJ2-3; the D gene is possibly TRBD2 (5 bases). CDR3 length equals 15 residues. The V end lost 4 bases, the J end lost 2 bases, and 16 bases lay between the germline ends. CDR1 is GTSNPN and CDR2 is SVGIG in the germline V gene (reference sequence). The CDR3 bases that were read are TGTGCCTGGATTACCTCGGGGATTCCCACAGATACG. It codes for CAWITSGIPTDT. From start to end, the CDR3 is CAWITSGIPTDTQYF. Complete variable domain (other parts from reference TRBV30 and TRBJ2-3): SQTIHQWPATLVQPVGSPLSLECTVEGTSNPNLYWYRQAAGRGLQLLFYSVGIGQISSEVPQNLSASRPQDRQFILSSKKLLLSDSGFYLCAWITSGIPTDTQYFGPGTRLTVL.

CDR3 DNA, as far as it was read: TGTGCCAGCAGCTTGACTAGCGCCTACGAG. It is translated as CASSLTSAYE. The whole CDR3 sequence is CASSLTSAYEQYF. The chain is built from TRBV7-2 and TRBJ2-7; the match to TRBD2 covers 8 bases. Read coverage stops 3 residues before the CDR3 terminus; the germline J gene supplies the remainder. The germline V gene encodes CDR1 SGHTA and CDR2 FQGNSA. Trimming took 3 bases from V and 2 from J; bases not matched to a gene: 0. The CDR3 spans 13 residues.

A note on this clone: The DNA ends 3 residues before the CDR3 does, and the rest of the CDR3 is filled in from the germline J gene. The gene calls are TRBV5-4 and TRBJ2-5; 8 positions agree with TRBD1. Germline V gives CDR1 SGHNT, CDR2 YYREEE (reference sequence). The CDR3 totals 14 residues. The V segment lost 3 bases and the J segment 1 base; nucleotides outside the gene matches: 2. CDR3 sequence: CASSSRGPQETQYF. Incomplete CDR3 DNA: TGTGCCAGCAGCTCCAGGGGGCCCCAAGAGACC.

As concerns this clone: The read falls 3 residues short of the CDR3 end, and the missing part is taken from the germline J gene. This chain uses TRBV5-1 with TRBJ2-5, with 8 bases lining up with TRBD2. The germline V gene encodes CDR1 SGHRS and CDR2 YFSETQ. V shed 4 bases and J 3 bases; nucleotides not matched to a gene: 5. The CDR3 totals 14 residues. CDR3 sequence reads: CASSPGTRKETQYF. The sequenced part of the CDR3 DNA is TGCGCCAGCAGCCCCGGGACTAGGAAAGAGACC. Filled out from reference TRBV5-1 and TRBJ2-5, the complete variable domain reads KAGVTQTPRYLIKTRGQQVTLSCSPISGHRSVSWYQQTPGQGLQFLFEYFSETQRNKGNFPGRFSGRQFSNSRSEMNVSTLELGDSALYLCASSPGTRKETQYFGPGTRLLVL.

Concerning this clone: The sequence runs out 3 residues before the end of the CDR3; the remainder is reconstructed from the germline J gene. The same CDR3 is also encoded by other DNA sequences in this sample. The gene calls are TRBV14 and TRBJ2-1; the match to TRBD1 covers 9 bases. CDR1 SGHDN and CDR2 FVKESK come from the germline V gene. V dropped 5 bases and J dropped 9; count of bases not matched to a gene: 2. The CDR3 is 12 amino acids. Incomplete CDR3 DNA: TGTGCCAGCAGCAGACAGGGGGGTGAG. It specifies CASSRQGGE. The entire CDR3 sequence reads CASSRQGGEQFF.

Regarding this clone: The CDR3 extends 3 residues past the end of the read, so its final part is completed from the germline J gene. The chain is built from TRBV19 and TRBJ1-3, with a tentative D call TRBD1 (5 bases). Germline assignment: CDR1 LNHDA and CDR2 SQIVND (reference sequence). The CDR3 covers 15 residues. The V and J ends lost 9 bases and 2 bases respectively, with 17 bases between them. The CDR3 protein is CASFVPGLPGNTIYF. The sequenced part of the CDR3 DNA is TGTGCCAGCTTCGTCCCGGGACTCCCTGGAAACACC. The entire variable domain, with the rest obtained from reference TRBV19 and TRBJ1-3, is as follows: DGGITQSPKYLFRKEGQNVTLSCEQNLNHDAMYWYRQDPGQGLRLIYYSQIVNDFQKGDIAEGYSVSREKKESFPLTVTSAQKNPTAFYLCASFVPGLPGNTIYFGEGSWLTVV.

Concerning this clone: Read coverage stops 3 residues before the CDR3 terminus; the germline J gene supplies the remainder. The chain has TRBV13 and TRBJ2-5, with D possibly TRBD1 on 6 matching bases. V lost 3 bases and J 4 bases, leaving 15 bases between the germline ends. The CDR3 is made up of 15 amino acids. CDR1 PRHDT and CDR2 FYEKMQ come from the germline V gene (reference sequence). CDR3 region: CASSFLMTGPETQYF. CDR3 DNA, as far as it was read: TGTGCCAGCAGCTTCTTGATGACAGGACCAGAGACC.

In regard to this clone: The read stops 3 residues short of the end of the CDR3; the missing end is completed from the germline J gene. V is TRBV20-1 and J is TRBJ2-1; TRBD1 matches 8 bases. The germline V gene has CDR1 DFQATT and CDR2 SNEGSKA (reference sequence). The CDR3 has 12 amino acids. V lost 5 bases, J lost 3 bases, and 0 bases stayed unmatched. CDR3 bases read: TGCAGTGCTGGGACAGGCTACAATGAG. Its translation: CSAGTGYNE. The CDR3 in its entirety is CSAGTGYNEQFF.

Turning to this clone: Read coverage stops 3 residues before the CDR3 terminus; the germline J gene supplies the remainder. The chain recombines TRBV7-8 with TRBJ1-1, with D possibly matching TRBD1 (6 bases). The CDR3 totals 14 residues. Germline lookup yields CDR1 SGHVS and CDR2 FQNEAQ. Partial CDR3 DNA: TGTGCCAGCAGTCTTATCACAGGGTCAAAAGAA. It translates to CASSLITGSKE. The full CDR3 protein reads CASSLITGSKEAFF.

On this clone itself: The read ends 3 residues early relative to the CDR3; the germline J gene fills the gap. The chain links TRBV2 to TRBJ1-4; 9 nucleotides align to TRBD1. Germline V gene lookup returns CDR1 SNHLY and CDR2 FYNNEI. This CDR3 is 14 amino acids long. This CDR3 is CASSAGGQGMKLFF. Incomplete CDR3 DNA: TGTGCCAGCAGTGCCGGAGGACAGGGGATGAAA.

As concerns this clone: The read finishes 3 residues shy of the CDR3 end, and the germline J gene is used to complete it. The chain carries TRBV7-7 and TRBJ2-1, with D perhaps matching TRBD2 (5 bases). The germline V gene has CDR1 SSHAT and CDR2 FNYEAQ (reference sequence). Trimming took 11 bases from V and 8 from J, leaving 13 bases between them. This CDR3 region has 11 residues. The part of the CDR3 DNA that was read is TGTGCCCTGACTAACGCCGATGAG. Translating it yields CALTNADE. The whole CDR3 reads CALTNADEQFF.

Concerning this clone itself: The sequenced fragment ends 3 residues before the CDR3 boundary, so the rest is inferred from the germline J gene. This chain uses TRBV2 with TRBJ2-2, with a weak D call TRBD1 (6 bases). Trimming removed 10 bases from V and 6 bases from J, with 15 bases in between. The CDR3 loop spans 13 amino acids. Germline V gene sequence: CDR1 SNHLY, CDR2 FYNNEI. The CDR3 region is CATAQGAAGELFF. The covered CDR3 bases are TGTGCCACCGCACAGGGTGCGGCCGGGGAG. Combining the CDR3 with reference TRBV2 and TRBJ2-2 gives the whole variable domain EPEVTQTPSHQVTQMGQEVILRCVPISNHLYFYWYRQILGQKVEFLVSFYNNEISEKSEIFDDQFSVERPDGSNFTLKIRSTKLEDSAMYFCATAQGAAGELFFGEGSRLTVL.

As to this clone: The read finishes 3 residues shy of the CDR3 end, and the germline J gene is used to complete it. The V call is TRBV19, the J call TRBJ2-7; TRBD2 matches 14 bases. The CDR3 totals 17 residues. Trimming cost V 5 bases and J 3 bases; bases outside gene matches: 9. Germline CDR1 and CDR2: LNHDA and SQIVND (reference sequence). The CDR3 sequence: CASSPGLAGGLSYEQYF. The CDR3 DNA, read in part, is TGTGCCAGTAGTCCAGGACTAGCGGGAGGCCTAAGCTACGAG.